This entry lists 20 T cell receptor beta chains sequenced from one sample in a study of shared clonotypes between healthy human individuals. The assay was immunoSEQ multiplex PCR, and TCRdb's table has in-frame clones only and misses some. The table shows about 2 million clones, with less than 95% occurring only once. Selected positively for CCR7 and CD45RO-negative, naive CD8 cells excluded terminally differentiated effector memory CD45RA+ cells. The source material was naive CD8+ T cells sorted from blood. The receptors come from a man aged 18 to 35 in good health.

In the case of this clone: A read error may account for a junction end that differs from germline. This same CDR3 is encoded by further DNA sequences in the sample. The chain joins TRBV7-9 to TRBJ2-1; D may be TRBD1 (6 bases). Germline CDR1 SEHNR, CDR2 FQNEAQ (reference sequence). The CDR3 consists of 12 residues. CDR3 DNA: TGTGCCAGCAGCCAAGGGGACAATGAACAGTTCTTC. Amino acid sequence: CASSQGDNEQFF.

As concerns this clone: Other DNA variants within this sample encode the same CDR3. The chain is built from TRBV9 and TRBJ2-1, with no clear D. This CDR3 comprises 15 residues. V lost 0 bases to trimming and J lost 3 bases, with 10 bases between them. CDR1 SGDLS and CDR2 YYNGEE come from the germline V gene. In DNA form, the CDR3 reads TGTGCCAGCAGCGTAGAGGGTGTGGGCTACAATGAGCAGTTCTTC. Protein product: CASSVEGVGYNEQFF.

The chain couples TRBV5-1 to TRBJ2-1; D call uncertain. Germline CDR1 and CDR2: SGHRS and YFSETQ. CDR3 length: 15 residues. Trimming removed 0 bases from V and 1 base from J, with 8 bases in between. CDR3 coding DNA: TGCGCCAGCAGCTTGGAAAGTCGTTCCTACAATGAGCAGTTCTTC. This codes for CASSLESRSYNEQFF.

The chain couples TRBV6-4 to TRBJ2-5; 9 bases are a match to TRBD1. The J segment lost 3 bases and the V segment lost 6 bases, leaving 14 bases of the junction unmatched. The CDR3 totals 17 residues. Germline CDR1 is MRHNA and CDR2 is SNTAGT. The CDR3 loop is CASRPRPGQGREETQYF. The CDR3 nucleotides read TGTGCCAGCAGACCCCGACCGGGACAGGGAAGGGAAGAGACCCAGTACTTC.

This clone was detected only once. This chain uses TRBV28 with TRBJ2-4, with D perhaps matching TRBD1 or TRBD2 (5 bases each). Between the trimmed V and J ends, which lost 6 bases and 1 base, there was a span of 16 bases. Germline loops: CDR1 MDHEN, CDR2 SYDVKM. This CDR3 spans 16 amino acids. The chain's CDR3 is CASSPLSEGAKNIQYF. CDR3 in DNA: TGTGCCAGCAGCCCCTTGAGTGAGGGGGCCAAAAACATTCAGTACTTC.

This clone has more than one count but fewer than ten. The rearrangement uses TRBV5-4 and TRBJ1-3, with 7 bases fitting TRBD1. V shed 0 bases and J 3 bases; nucleotides not matched to a gene: 0. The CDR3 is made up of 14 amino acids. Germline V CDR1 and CDR2: SGHNT, YYREEE (reference sequence). The CDR3 reads CASSLAGGGNTIYF. The CDR3 DNA follows: TGTGCCAGCAGCTTGGCAGGGGGTGGAAACACCATATATTTT.

The V call is TRBV10-3, the J call TRBJ2-7; a weak D match, TRBD2 (5 bases). Germline CDR1 is ENHRY and CDR2 is SYGVKD. The CDR3 totals 13 residues. V lost 6 bases to trimming and J lost 2 bases, with 11 bases between them. In nucleotides, the CDR3 is TGTGCCATCAGGGAATCCGGGACCTACGAGCAGTACTTC. Residues: CAIRESGTYEQYF.

The V call is TRBV7-3, the J call TRBJ2-2; D unclear. The CDR3 totals 13 residues. V gave up 2 bases and J gave up 4 bases, with 5 bases separating them. Germline-derived CDR1 and CDR2 are SGHTA and FQGTGA. This chain's CDR3 is CASSLFRTGELFF. The CDR3 DNA sequence: TGTGCCAGCAGCTTATTCCGCACCGGGGAGCTGTTTTTT.

This chain connects TRBV19 to TRBJ1-2; unclear D gene. With 1 base removed from V and 3 bases from J, the gap between germline ends came to 9 bases. From germline, CDR1 is LNHDA and CDR2 SQIVND (reference sequence). The CDR3 spans 14 residues. The CDR3 sequence: CASSIAETDYGYTF. CDR3 sequence (DNA): TGTGCCAGTAGTATAGCGGAGACGGACTATGGCTACACCTTC.

The chain carries TRBV6-1 and TRBJ1-1; 7 bases are a match to TRBD1. Germline assignment: CDR1 MNHNS and CDR2 SASEGT. CDR3 length: 15 amino acids. J lost 0 bases, V lost 4 bases, and 5 bases had no gene match. Here the CDR3 reads CASSALTGLNTEAFF. Written as DNA, the CDR3 is TGTGCCAGCAGTGCCCTGACAGGGCTGAACACTGAAGCTTTCTTT.

This clone was recorded only once. The rearrangement joins TRBV7-9 to TRBJ2-1, with 8 positions matching TRBD2. With 6 bases clipped from V and 5 bases from J, the junction kept 9 bases outside the gene matches. The CDR3 is 15 amino acids. Per the germline V gene, CDR1 is SEHNR and CDR2 is FQNEAQ (reference sequence). CDR3 region: CASRYSGTVNNEQFF. CDR3 DNA sequence: TGTGCCAGCAGATATAGCGGGACCGTAAACAATGAGCAGTTCTTC.

The genes are TRBV27 and TRBJ1-2; 10 bases are a match to TRBD1. V was clipped by 2 bases and J by 6 bases; unmatched bases: 3. The CDR3 contains 14 residues. Germline V gives CDR1 MNHEY, CDR2 SMNVEV (reference sequence). This CDR3 is CASSLMGQGHGYTF. CDR3 in DNA: TGTGCCAGCAGTTTAATGGGACAGGGGCATGGCTACACCTTC.

The CDR3 region has the DNA TGTGCCAGCAGTTTGATCGGGAGTATGAACACTGAAGCTTTCTTT. The encoded protein is CASSLIGSMNTEAFF. The chain recombines TRBV28 with TRBJ1-1, with D unclear. The V end lost 3 bases, the J end lost 0 bases, and 11 bases lay between the germline ends. This CDR3 has 15 residues. The germline CDR1 and CDR2 sequences are MDHEN and SYDVKM.

The rearrangement links TRBV13 to TRBJ2-1; a weak D match, TRBD2 (7 bases). Between the trimmed V and J ends, which lost 1 base and 3 bases, there was a span of 16 bases. CDR1 is PRHDT and CDR2 is FYEKMQ in the germline V gene (reference sequence). The CDR3 is 17 amino acids. CDR3 amino acids: CASSLVGGGSIYNEQFF. CDR3 bases: TGTGCCAGCAGCTTAGTCGGGGGCGGGAGTATCTACAATGAGCAGTTCTTC.

V and J are TRBV27 and TRBJ1-5; 8 nucleotides line up with TRBD1. CDR1 MNHEY and CDR2 SMNVEV come from the germline V gene (reference sequence). After removal of 6 bases from V and 5 bases from J, the junction contained 6 bases not matched to a gene. The CDR3 contains 14 residues. The CDR3 nucleotides are TGTGCCAGCAGGGGGACAGGACTTGATCAGCCCCAGCATTTT. Translating gives CASRGTGLDQPQHF.

The chain employs TRBV4-1 and TRBJ1-3; D gene unclear. V was trimmed by 1 base and J by 1 base, leaving 5 bases between them. CDR3 size: 14 residues. Germline-derived CDR1 and CDR2 are MGHRA and YSYEKL. CDR3 sequence: CASSQVISGNTIYF. The CDR3 nucleotides read TGCGCCAGCAGCCAAGTCATTTCTGGAAACACCATATATTTT.

The CDR3 DNA sequence: TGTGCCAGCGGAAAGACAGGGCCTTACTACGAGCAGTACTTC. Its protein is CASGKTGPYYEQYF. The rearrangement links TRBV6-1 to TRBJ2-7; 7 bases are shared with TRBD1. Per germline, CDR1 MNHNS and CDR2 SASEGT. CDR3 size: 14 residues. The V segment lost 8 bases and the J segment 3 bases; nucleotides outside the gene matches: 10.

The chain is built from TRBV6-4 and TRBJ2-5; 7 bases match TRBD2. This CDR3 is 17 amino acids long. Germline V gene data show CDR1 as MRHNA and CDR2 as SNTAGT. V was clipped by 2 bases and J by 5 bases; unmatched bases: 14. The CDR3 DNA is TGTGCCAGCAGTGACCCCCAACGGGAGGCTTTGGCGGAGACCCAGTACTTC. Encoded protein: CASSDPQREALAETQYF.

The table lists this clone with a count of one. The chain joins TRBV29-1 to TRBJ2-1, with 9 bases identical to TRBD2. V dropped 4 bases and J dropped 5; count of bases not matched to a gene: 6. Germline V gene lookup returns CDR1 SQVTM and CDR2 ANQGSEA. The CDR3 totals 14 residues. CDR3 in DNA: TGCAGCGTTGCGGGGACTAGCAGCGACAATGAGCAGTTCTTC. Protein: CSVAGTSSDNEQFF.

The rearrangement joins TRBV9 to TRBJ2-2, with D possibly TRBD1 on 6 matching bases. V lost 1 base to trimming and J lost 0 bases, with 13 bases between them. The germline V gene has CDR1 SGDLS and CDR2 YYNGEE. The CDR3 loop spans 17 amino acids. The CDR3 coding sequence is TGTGCCAGCAGCGTATCTGGGACACTCCCGAACACCGGGGAGCTGTTTTTT. Residues: CASSVSGTLPNTGELFF.